These 8 T cell receptor beta chains came from one sample sequenced in a study of blood T cells in healthy people across ages. Sample-barcoded 5' priming and a J-beta primer mix drove a second PCR of 7 to 11 cycles. Using its own MiXCR run on the 5' RACE reads, TCRdb lists one record per CDR3 protein. The repertoire consists of around 1,700,000 distinct CDR3 sequences, with 28% occurring once and the leading ten covering 7.7%. Sequencing input: blood. The receptors originated from a woman in her twenties or thirties in good health.

This clonotype was recorded many times. Sequence at one end of the junction differs from germline and may be a read error. The CDR3 reads CASSQDRQETQYF. The DNA for the CDR3 is TGTGCCAGCAGCCAAGACAGACAAGAGACCCAGTACTTC. This chain joins TRBV4-3 and TRBJ2-5; possible D gene TRBD1, 5 bases. The CDR3 spans 13 residues. CDR1 LGHNA and CDR2 YSLEER come from the germline V gene.

This clonotype was detected ten times or more. This rearrangement joins TRBV6-5 to TRBJ1-2; 9 bases match TRBD1. The CDR3 sequence is 14 residues long. CDR1 and CDR2 (germline): MNHEY, SVGAGI. V shed 5 bases, J shed 7 bases, and the junction held 8 bases outside the gene matches. The CDR3 DNA is TGTGCCAGCAGTCCGATACAGGGGGCCGGTGGCTACACCTTC. Protein product: CASSPIQGAGGYTF.

The chain combines TRBV5-1 with TRBJ2-1; TRBD1 might be the D (5 bases). Germline CDR1 and CDR2: SGHRS and YFSETQ. The germline V and J ends were trimmed by 6 bases and 7 bases, with 17 bases remaining between them. The CDR3 is 14 residues long. The CDR3: CASKQGVGANEQFF. The DNA for the CDR3 is TGCGCCAGCAAACAAGGGGTCGGCGCGAATGAGCAGTTCTTC. Based on the CDR3 plus reference TRBV5-1 and TRBJ2-1, the full variable domain is KAGVTQTPRYLIKTRGQQVTLSCSPISGHRSVSWYQQTPGQGLQFLFEYFSETQRNKGNFPGRFSGRQFSNSRSEMNVSTLELGDSALYLCASKQGVGANEQFFGPGTRLTVL.

The J gene is TRBJ1-1, the V gene TRBV2; TRBD1 agrees at 11 bases. Germline V gives CDR1 SNHLY, CDR2 FYNNEI. The CDR3 runs to 14 residues. After removal of 10 bases from V and 0 bases from J, the junction contained 4 bases not matched to a gene. In DNA form, the CDR3 reads TGTGCCATCGGACAGGGGGCTTTGAACACTGAAGCTTTCTTT. As protein: CAIGQGALNTEAFF. The whole variable domain, remainder taken from reference TRBV2 and TRBJ1-1, is EPEVTQTPSHQVTQMGQEVILRCVPISNHLYFYWYRQILGQKVEFLVSFYNNEISEKSEIFDDQFSVERPDGSNFTLKIRSTKLEDSAMYFCAIGQGALNTEAFFGQGTRLTVV.

The chain uses TRBV6-1 and TRBJ2-3; 12 bases map to TRBD2. There are 17 residues in the CDR3. J gave up 3 bases and V 1 base, and 5 bases lay outside the gene matches. Per germline, CDR1 MNHNS and CDR2 SASEGT. The CDR3 DNA reads TGTGCCAGCAGTGAAGGAACTAGCGGGGGGTTGACAGATACGCAGTATTTT. Translating it yields CASSEGTSGGLTDTQYF.

A few counts support this clonotype. The chain is built from TRBV27 and TRBJ2-1; no clear D. The CDR3 contains 14 residues. Germline assignment: CDR1 MNHEY and CDR2 SMNVEV (reference sequence). Trimming cost V 4 bases and J 3 bases, with 10 bases left between them. The CDR3 bases are TGTGCCAGCAGTTCCTTGAACAGCTACAATGAGCAGTTCTTC. Its translation is CASSSLNSYNEQFF.

Turning to this clonotype: A much larger clone differs by one base, so this may be a read error. Lacking the conserved final phenylalanine or tryptophan, this CDR3 likely reflects a read error. The V call is TRBV14, the J call TRBJ2-4; D assignment may be TRBD1 or TRBD2 (5 bases each). The DNA end favors TRBJ2-7, so the J call may be wrong. Germline loops: CDR1 SGHDN, CDR2 FVKESK. The CDR3 covers 13 residues. The CDR3, as DNA: TGTGCCAGCAGCCGGGACCTCTTCTACGAGCAGTACTGC. Its protein product is CASSRDLFYEQYC.

V and J are TRBV15 and TRBJ2-5; perhaps TRBD1 as D (6 bases). CDR3 length: 16 residues. Trimming removed 1 base at V and 0 bases at J, with 12 bases between. Germline V gene sequence: CDR1 LNHNV, CDR2 YYDKDF (reference sequence). The CDR3 loop reads CATSRVTGFYQETQYF. The CDR3 DNA reads as TGTGCCACCAGCAGAGTTACAGGGTTTTACCAAGAGACCCAGTACTTC.